The 24 T cell receptor beta chains listed next were all sequenced from one sample in a study of CD8+ T cells in alopecia areata. Isolated RNA was reverse transcribed into cDNA used as the sequencing template. Only in-frame clones appear in the TCRdb table, and some are missing; sequencing was by immunoSEQ multiplex PCR. In the table there are over 200,000 clones, about three fifths of which are singletons. Here the sequenced sample was CD4+ T cells sorted from blood, taken at week 0. These receptors originate from a human donor with alopecia areata.

V usage is TRBV5-1 and J usage is TRBJ1-5; D remains unclear. V was shortened by 5 bases and J by 2 bases, with 14 bases between the two germline ends. CDR3 length: 15 residues. Germline CDR1 SGHRS, CDR2 YFSETQ. CDR3: CASSYSGDGNQPQHF. DNA for the CDR3: TGCGCCAGCAGTTACAGCGGGGATGGCAATCAGCCCCAGCATTTT.

The V and J genes are TRBV6-5 and TRBJ1-6; D unclear. Germline values: CDR1 MNHEY, CDR2 SVGAGI. V was pared by 1 base and J by 8 bases, with 12 bases between. This CDR3 contains 15 residues. CDR3 nucleotide sequence: TGTGCCAGCAGTTACTTACGAGGACTGGATTCACCCCTCCACTTT. Its protein is CASSYLRGLDSPLHF.

CDR3 region: CASSPRGAYGYTF. The CDR3 nucleotides are TGTGCCAGCAGCCCACGGGGGGCCTATGGCTACACCTTC. The J gene is TRBJ1-2, the V gene TRBV9; tentatively, D is TRBD1 (6 bases). With 4 bases removed from V and 4 bases from J, the gap between germline ends came to 11 bases. The CDR3 consists of 13 residues. From germline, CDR1 is SGDLS and CDR2 YYNGEE. Using reference TRBV9 and TRBJ1-2 for the parts outside the CDR3, the full variable domain is DSGVTQTPKHLITATGQRVTLRCSPRSGDLSVYWYQQSLDQGLQFLIQYYNGEERAKGNILERFSAQQFPDLHSELNLSSLELGDSALYFCASSPRGAYGYTFGSGTRLTVV.

This chain connects TRBV25-1 to TRBJ1-6; D unresolved. Trimming took 6 bases from V and 7 from J, leaving 10 bases between them. Germline CDR1 is MGHDK and CDR2 is SYGVNS. This CDR3 has 13 amino acids. In DNA form, the CDR3 reads TGTGCCAGCAGGGGATTAGCCAATTCACCCCTCCACTTT. Protein: CASRGLANSPLHF.

The chain has TRBV10-3 and TRBJ2-1, with D maybe TRBD2 (6 bases). CDR3 size: 15 residues. Trimming took off 2 bases at V and 4 bases at J, with 12 bases between the two ends. CDR1 is ENHRY, CDR2 SYGVKD, per germline. Here the CDR3 reads CAISEAGLRYNEQFF. The CDR3 nucleotides read TGTGCCATCAGTGAGGCGGGACTCCGATACAATGAGCAGTTCTTC.

The V call is TRBV30, the J call TRBJ2-1; 9 bases fit TRBD2. The CDR3 contains 14 residues. V dropped 7 bases and J dropped 5; count of bases not matched to a gene: 9. Germline CDR1 and CDR2: GTSNPN and SVGIG (reference sequence). CDR3 region: CAYHRASGDNEQFF. CDR3 coding DNA: TGTGCCTACCATAGGGCTAGCGGGGACAATGAGCAGTTCTTC.

The V call is TRBV29-1, the J call TRBJ2-3, with D tentatively TRBD1 (5 bases). This CDR3 has 11 residues. Germline values: CDR1 SQVTM, CDR2 ANQGSEA. Trimming pared 7 bases from V and 10 bases from J, leaving 15 bases between. As DNA, the CDR3 is TGCAGCGATAATACAGGCGACGCGCAGTATTTT. This codes for CSDNTGDAQYF.

J is TRBJ2-2 and V is TRBV18; TRBD2 might be the D (7 bases). V was pared by 0 bases and J by 2 bases, with 10 bases between. Germline V gives CDR1 KGHSH, CDR2 LQKENI. This CDR3 region has 16 residues. The CDR3 nucleotides are TGTGCCAGCTCACCACCACGGGGGGCCAACACCGGGGAGCTGTTTTTT. Translated, it gives CASSPPRGANTGELFF.

This clone was counted at least ten times. This chain uses TRBV11-3 with TRBJ2-2; D tentatively reads TRBD1 or TRBD2 (5 bases each). Germline assignment: CDR1 SGHNT and CDR2 YENEEA. The CDR3 runs to 17 residues. With 5 bases removed from V and 6 bases from J, the gap between germline ends came to 22 bases. CDR3 region: CASSPGASAMSPGELFF. The CDR3 region has the DNA TGTGCCAGCAGCCCCGGGGCTTCCGCTATGAGCCCCGGGGAGCTGTTTTTT.

Notes on this clone: Other DNA sequences in the same sample also yield this CDR3. The chain is built from TRBV2 and TRBJ1-1; D remains ambiguous. V was clipped by 6 bases and J by 1 base, with 6 bases between them. The CDR3 has 12 amino acids. Germline-derived CDR1 and CDR2 are SNHLY and FYNNEI. CDR3 amino acids: CASRAGNTEAFF. CDR3 nucleotides: TGTGCCAGCAGGGCGGGGAACACTGAAGCTTTCTTT. Full variable domain (missing parts from reference TRBV2 and TRBJ1-1): EPEVTQTPSHQVTQMGQEVILRCVPISNHLYFYWYRQILGQKVEFLVSFYNNEISEKSEIFDDQFSVERPDGSNFTLKIRSTKLEDSAMYFCASRAGNTEAFFGQGTRLTVV.

The table lists this clone with many counts. The chain uses TRBV11-2 and TRBJ2-1; the D gene is possibly TRBD2 (5 bases). This CDR3 is built from 14 residues. Germline CDR1 SGHAT, CDR2 FQNNGV. The V end lost 1 base, the J end lost 7 bases, and 11 bases lay between the germline ends. CDR3 residues: CASSLGTANNEQFF. The CDR3, as DNA: TGTGCCAGCAGCTTAGGGACTGCTAATAATGAGCAGTTCTTC.

Of note for this clone: Other DNA variants within this sample encode the same CDR3. The chain links TRBV6-5 to TRBJ1-1; 7 bases match TRBD1. Germline assignment: CDR1 MNHEY and CDR2 SVGAGI. Germline trimming cut 6 bases from V and 4 bases from J; bases unmatched to any gene: 5. The CDR3 contains 13 residues. In DNA, the CDR3 is TGTGCCAGCAGACGGACAGGCCGCACTGAAGCTTTCTTT. The encoded protein is CASRRTGRTEAFF.

This clone was seen only a few times. The CDR3 nucleotides are TGCACAGGAGCCCAAGGGAGCGGGGAGCTGTTTTTT. Amino acid sequence: CTGAQGSGELFF. The genes are TRBV29-1 and TRBJ2-2, with a weak D call TRBD2 (5 bases). This CDR3 has 12 amino acids. The germline V gene encodes CDR1 SQVTM and CDR2 ANQGSEA.

V gene TRBV4-1 combines with J gene TRBJ2-7; tentative D call: TRBD1 (5 bases). V was shortened by 0 bases and J by 6 bases, with 6 bases between the two germline ends. Per the germline V gene, CDR1 is MGHRA and CDR2 is YSYEKL. CDR3 length: 12 residues. CDR3 bases: TGCGCCAGCAGCCAAGATAGGGGCGAGCAGTACTTC. It specifies CASSQDRGEQYF.

This clone has more than one count but fewer than ten. The gene calls are TRBV18 and TRBJ1-1, with a possible D match to TRBD1 (6 bases). Germline CDR1 is KGHSH and CDR2 is LQKENI. V was shortened by 8 bases and J by 1 base, with 11 bases between the two germline ends. CDR3 size: 13 residues. CDR3 region: CASRGGQNTEAFF. As DNA, the CDR3 is TGTGCCAGCCGTGGGGGGCAGAACACTGAAGCTTTCTTT.

This clone is a singleton in its sample. This rearrangement joins TRBV30 to TRBJ1-3; D gene uncertain. V was pared by 1 base and J by 4 bases, with 8 bases between. Germline CDR1 reads GTSNPN; CDR2 reads SVGIG (reference sequence). CDR3 length equals 13 residues. The CDR3: CAWSEDLGNTIYF. The CDR3 DNA reads TGTGCCTGGAGTGAGGACCTAGGAAACACCATATATTTT. Combining the CDR3 with reference TRBV30 and TRBJ1-3 gives the whole variable domain SQTIHQWPATLVQPVGSPLSLECTVEGTSNPNLYWYRQAAGRGLQLLFYSVGIGQISSEVPQNLSASRPQDRQFILSSKKLLLSDSGFYLCAWSEDLGNTIYFGEGSWLTVV.

The V gene is TRBV30, the J gene TRBJ2-5; D remains ambiguous. CDR1 is GTSNPN, CDR2 SVGIG, per germline (reference sequence). V was pared by 3 bases and J by 1 base, with 9 bases between. There are 13 residues in the CDR3. DNA of the CDR3: TGTGCCTGGAGGCCCGCCCCCCAAGAGACCCAGTACTTC. Residues: CAWRPAPQETQYF. The entire variable domain, with the rest obtained from reference TRBV30 and TRBJ2-5, is as follows: SQTIHQWPATLVQPVGSPLSLECTVEGTSNPNLYWYRQAAGRGLQLLFYSVGIGQISSEVPQNLSASRPQDRQFILSSKKLLLSDSGFYLCAWRPAPQETQYFGPGTRLLVL.

The chain employs TRBV29-1 and TRBJ2-3; TRBD2 agrees at 8 bases. Losses at the gene ends were 1 base for V and 2 bases for J; bases not matched to a gene: 5. The CDR3 is 15 residues long. Germline V gene data show CDR1 as SQVTM and CDR2 as ANQGSEA. The CDR3 protein is CSVEAPAGATDTQYF. The CDR3, as DNA: TGCAGCGTTGAAGCCCCAGCGGGGGCCACAGATACGCAGTATTTT.

This chain connects TRBV7-2 to TRBJ1-2; TRBD1 matches 7 bases. The ends lost 5 bases at V and 7 bases at J; junction bases unmatched: 7. This CDR3 spans 13 amino acids. In germline, CDR1 is SGHTA, CDR2 FQGNSA. The CDR3 nucleotides read TGTGCCAGCAGCGCGCAGGGGGAAACTGGCTACACCTTC. Translation gives CASSAQGETGYTF.

This clone was found a few times. The chain couples TRBV11-2 to TRBJ2-5; maybe TRBD1 (6 bases). Trimming shortened V by 4 bases and J by 1 base, and 13 bases separated the two germline ends. Germline CDR1 reads SGHAT; CDR2 reads FQNNGV. This CDR3 contains 15 residues. The CDR3 loop is CASSSNLQGQETQYF. CDR3 coding DNA: TGTGCCAGCAGCTCCAATCTACAGGGCCAAGAGACCCAGTACTTC.

The J gene is TRBJ2-2, the V gene TRBV6-1, with 11 bases identical to TRBD2. Looked up from germline, CDR1 is MNHNS and CDR2 is SASEGT. The V segment lost 6 bases and the J segment 3 bases; nucleotides outside the gene matches: 3. The CDR3 extends over 15 amino acids. The CDR3 bases are TGTGCCAGCAGCCGTAGCGGGAGGGACACCGGGGAGCTGTTTTTT. Protein product: CASSRSGRDTGELFF.

The chain carries TRBV5-1 and TRBJ2-7, with D tentatively TRBD1 or TRBD2 (5 bases each). Deletions cut 4 bases from V and 1 base from J, with 21 bases between. The germline CDR1 and CDR2 sequences are SGHRS and YFSETQ. This CDR3 is built from 17 residues. CDR3 DNA: TGCGCCAGCAGCACGTCGGGACGGCTAAACCCTTCCTACGAGCAGTACTTC. Translating it yields CASSTSGRLNPSYEQYF.

The chain uses TRBV30 and TRBJ1-4, with 12 bases that match TRBD1. The V segment lost 5 bases and the J segment 3 bases; nucleotides outside the gene matches: 4. CDR3 length: 15 residues. Germline assignment: CDR1 GTSNPN and CDR2 SVGIG (reference sequence). Written as DNA, the CDR3 is TGTGCCTGGGGGACAGGGGGCTTCGCTAATGAAAAACTGTTTTTT. Translating gives CAWGTGGFANEKLFF.

This clone was seen at least ten times. The chain couples TRBV7-2 to TRBJ2-3; possibly TRBD2 for D (6 bases). The germline V and J ends were trimmed by 1 base and 2 bases, with 13 bases remaining between them. Germline loops: CDR1 SGHTA, CDR2 FQGNSA. This CDR3 spans 16 amino acids. As DNA, the CDR3 is TGTGCCAGCAGCTTAGTCGCGGGACCTTCCACAGATACGCAGTATTTT. It is translated as CASSLVAGPSTDTQYF.